The source of this T cell receptor beta chain is a study of OX40 agonist ivuxolimab in advanced cancers. V shed 7 bases and J shed 7 bases, with 17 bases lying between them. Per the germline V gene, CDR1 is MNHNY and CDR2 is SVGAGI (reference sequence). There are 14 residues in the CDR3. Study observations and caveats: With doses of 0.1-3.0 mg/kg, partial responders showed among the lowest clonal expansion.

Here immunoSEQ multiplex PCR was the method, and the copy in TCRdb shows in-frame clones only, minus some. The profile shows 57,000 or so clones, 86% of them singletons. In regard to this clone: What it binds is unknown.

Samples of blood were obtained at baseline, on cycle 4 day 1, and on cycle 7 day 1. The sample consisted of CD4+ or CD8+ T cells sorted from blood, taken in a trial of the OX40 agonist ivuxolimab. V usage is TRBV6-6 and J usage is TRBJ2-4, with D maybe TRBD1 (5 bases). This sequence originates from an adult with an advanced solid tumor such as melanoma, head and neck, liver or kidney cancer. CDR3 amino acids: CASIPQGNGNIQYF. In DNA, the CDR3 is TGTGCCAGCATCCCGCAGGGTAATGGGAACATTCAGTACTTC.